This TCR beta chain was sequenced in a study of blood T cell repertoires in COVID-19. Study details: Sources were T cells, B-cell-depleted T cells, or PBMCs; the material itself was cDNA or gDNA.

Looked up from germline, CDR1 is MNHEY and CDR2 is SVGEGT. The V end was cut by 2 bases, the J end by 5 bases, with 7 bases between. The CDR3 spans 12 residues. This clone was recorded once. Profiling relied on immunoSEQ multiplex PCR, and the TCRdb table lists in-frame clones only, not all of them. The sample has more than 60,000 clones, about 84% seen once. Enrollment of patients from Seattle took place during active infection, with longitudinal follow-up. The chain combines TRBV6-2 or TRBV6-3 with TRBJ2-7; no clear D gene. Sequenced material: peripheral blood. This sequence was found in a man aged 50 to 60 with COVID-19, enrolled during active disease. This CDR3 is CASSYGRNEQYF. The CDR3 nucleotides are TGTGCCAGCAGTTACGGTAGAAACGAGCAGTACTTC.